Below, 21 T cell receptor beta chains from the same sample are listed, as sequenced in a study of cytomegalovirus exposure and HLA in healthy donors. Amplification used 60 Vbeta primers and 13 Jbeta primers. TCRdb keeps only in-frame clones here, not all; method: immunoSEQ multiplex PCR. Of around 130,000 clones listed, 77% are singletons. The sample was PBMCs. The receptors here all came from a man aged 18 to 30 in good health and CMV-seropositive.

As concerns this clone: It is unclear where the CDR3 begins or ends on the DNA, so no DNA is shown, and the CDR3 is as TCRdb lists it. The genes are TRBV5-8 and TRBJ1-2; the D call in the table, TRBD1, was not verified against the DNA. From germline, CDR1 is SGHTS and CDR2 YDEGEE. The CDR3 sequence runs 14 residues, both termini included. The CDR3 spells CASSSTVVGYGNTF.

The J gene is TRBJ1-6, the V gene TRBV2, with D possibly TRBD1 on 5 matching bases. CDR1 is SNHLY, CDR2 FYNNEI, per germline. Trimming shortened V by 1 base and J by 0 bases, and 7 bases separated the two germline ends. This CDR3 has 16 residues. The CDR3 region is CASSEGQTSYNSPLHF. In DNA, the CDR3 is TGTGCCAGCAGTGAAGGACAGACCTCCTATAATTCACCCCTCCACTTT.

The genes are TRBV6-5 and TRBJ2-5; D uncertain. The CDR3 covers 14 residues. V lost 5 bases to trimming and J lost 1 base, with 11 bases between them. Germline CDR1 MNHEY, CDR2 SVGAGI. The CDR3 protein is CASSPLSGQETQYF. CDR3 DNA sequence: TGTGCCAGCAGTCCCCTCTCGGGCCAAGAGACCCAGTACTTC.

The chain links TRBV28 to TRBJ2-7; no reliable D call. With 1 base removed from V and 2 bases from J, the gap between germline ends came to 15 bases. The CDR3 covers 16 residues. Germline lookup yields CDR1 MDHEN and CDR2 SYDVKM. The CDR3 reads CASSLSSRMVTYEQYF. The CDR3 DNA sequence: TGTGCCAGCAGTTTATCTTCCAGGATGGTTACCTACGAGCAGTACTTC.

The rearrangement uses TRBV18 and TRBJ2-1, with TRBD2 identical over 9 bases. The germline gives CDR1 KGHSH, CDR2 LQKENI. V was pared by 2 bases and J by 4 bases, with 6 bases of the junction left unmatched. The CDR3 is made up of 16 amino acids. CDR3 in amino acids: CASSPTAGGHYNEQFF. The CDR3 DNA sequence: TGTGCCAGCTCACCAACGGCGGGAGGGCATTACAATGAGCAGTTCTTC.

The chain has TRBV27 and TRBJ2-3; 13 bases line up with TRBD2. The CDR3 runs to 17 residues. The junction had 8 bases not matched to a gene; V was cut back by 3 bases and J by 5 bases. Per the germline V gene, CDR1 is MNHEY and CDR2 is SMNVEV (reference sequence). CDR3 in DNA: TGTGCCAGCAGTTTCCTACTAGCGGGAGGGCCCGGAGATACGCAGTATTTT. Translated, it gives CASSFLLAGGPGDTQYF.

V gene TRBV28 combines with J gene TRBJ1-5, with D perhaps matching TRBD1 (6 bases). The CDR3 is 14 residues long. Trimming took off 6 bases at V and 5 bases at J, with 14 bases between the two ends. The germline V gene has CDR1 MDHEN and CDR2 SYDVKM. The CDR3 sequence: CASRYREGDQPQHF. The CDR3 nucleotides read TGTGCCAGCAGATACAGGGAGGGCGATCAGCCCCAGCATTTT.

The J gene is TRBJ1-1, the V gene TRBV20-1; a weak D match, TRBD1 (6 bases). The germline gives CDR1 DFQATT, CDR2 SNEGSKA (reference sequence). Trimming took 6 bases from V and 6 from J, leaving 11 bases between them. The CDR3 extends over 11 amino acids. CDR3 region: CSASTGPEAFF. For the CDR3, the DNA is TGCAGTGCCTCTACAGGGCCTGAAGCTTTCTTT.

The chain recombines TRBV10-2 with TRBJ1-1; the D gene is possibly TRBD1 (5 bases). The CDR3 totals 17 residues. The V gene lost 9 bases and the J gene lost 5 bases, with 28 bases spanning the gap. The germline gives CDR1 WSHSY, CDR2 SAAADI. The CDR3 sequence is CASSSSHTPQGDTEAFF. Here the CDR3 DNA reads TGCGCCAGTTCGTCCTCACACACGCCCCAAGGGGATACTGAAGCTTTCTTT.

V gene TRBV9 combines with J gene TRBJ2-3; 16 nucleotides agree with TRBD2. CDR1 SGDLS and CDR2 YYNGEE come from the germline V gene. V dropped 3 bases and J dropped 1; count of bases not matched to a gene: 8. The CDR3 spans 19 residues. Written as DNA, the CDR3 is TGTGCCAGCAGCGGACCGGGACTAGCGGGGGGGCCAGGCACAGATACGCAGTATTTT. It yields the protein CASSGPGLAGGPGTDTQYF.

The chain carries TRBV28 and TRBJ2-2, with 8 bases identical to TRBD1. The V gene's germline CDR1 is MDHEN and CDR2 SYDVKM. J gave up 5 bases and V 5 bases, and 4 bases lay outside the gene matches. This CDR3 is 14 amino acids long. The CDR3 region is CASSTDRVTGELFF. The CDR3, as DNA: TGTGCCAGCAGTACGGACAGGGTAACCGGGGAGCTGTTTTTT.

The V and J genes are TRBV18 and TRBJ1-3; D might be TRBD1 (5 bases). Trimming stripped 3 bases from V and 2 bases from J, with 14 bases between. Germline lookup yields CDR1 KGHSH and CDR2 LQKENI. The CDR3 length is 16 residues. The CDR3 nucleotides read TGTGCCAGCTCACCTGCCATTGAAGGGGCTGGAAACACCATATATTTT. This sequence encodes CASSPAIEGAGNTIYF.

This chain links TRBV30 with TRBJ1-4; TRBD1 agrees at 12 bases. V dropped 3 bases and J dropped 12; count of bases not matched to a gene: 8. This CDR3 contains 14 residues. CDR1 and CDR2 from the germline V gene are GTSNPN and SVGIG (reference sequence). The CDR3 DNA is TGTGCCTGGAGCACCGGGACAGGGGGCGGAGAACTGTTTTTT. Translating gives CAWSTGTGGGELFF.

The V call is TRBV6-5, the J call TRBJ2-1, with 7 bases matching TRBD2. From germline, CDR1 is MNHEY and CDR2 SVGAGI. The ends lost 6 bases at V and 8 bases at J; junction bases unmatched: 13. The CDR3 consists of 15 residues. This CDR3 reads CASSRRGGRAYEQFF. CDR3 DNA sequence: TGTGCCAGCAGCCGAAGAGGAGGGAGGGCTTATGAGCAGTTCTTC.

As regards this clone: A junction end diverges from the germline sequence, so it may reflect a read error. The chain links TRBV4-2 to TRBJ2-6; 15 bases align to TRBD2. The CDR3 is made up of 19 amino acids. In germline, CDR1 is LGHNA, CDR2 YNFKEQ. CDR3 sequence: CASSHRGLAGGWGANGLTF. The CDR3 nucleotides read TGTGCCAGCAGCCATCGCGGACTAGCGGGGGGGTGGGGGGCCAACGGCCTGACTTTC.

The CDR3 sequence: CASSLSGRVGEKLFF. The CDR3 nucleotides are TGTGCCAGCAGTTTATCGGGCAGGGTTGGCGAAAAACTGTTTTTT. The chain combines TRBV27 with TRBJ1-4; TRBD1 might be the D (5 bases). Germline CDR1 MNHEY, CDR2 SMNVEV (reference sequence). The CDR3 runs 15 residues. The V and J ends lost 0 bases and 8 bases respectively, with 13 bases between them.

The rearrangement links TRBV4-1 to TRBJ2-1; 14 bases align to TRBD2. Germline CDR1 MGHRA, CDR2 YSYEKL. This CDR3 spans 17 amino acids. The J segment lost 8 bases and the V segment lost 1 base, leaving 7 bases of the junction unmatched. The CDR3 DNA reads as TGCGCCAGCAGCCAAGTGGGGACTAGCGGGAGAGGAGATGAGCAGTTCTTC. Translation gives CASSQVGTSGRGDEQFF.

V is TRBV15 and J is TRBJ2-7; 9 nucleotides agree with TRBD1. Germline lookup yields CDR1 LNHNV and CDR2 YYDKDF (reference sequence). The trim removed 1 base at V and 2 bases at J, leaving 3 bases unmatched. CDR3 length: 15 residues. CDR3 DNA sequence: TGTGCCACCAGCAGAGGAGGACAGGGGACCTACGAGCAGTACTTC. It yields the protein CATSRGGQGTYEQYF.

This clone was observed a handful of times. The V and J genes are TRBV18 and TRBJ2-7; 7 bases map to TRBD2. This CDR3 spans 14 amino acids. With 3 bases clipped from V and 6 bases from J, the junction kept 8 bases outside the gene matches. The germline V gene has CDR1 KGHSH and CDR2 LQKENI. The CDR3, as DNA: TGTGCCAGCTCACCGGGAACTAGCGAGACCGAGCAGTACTTC. It is translated as CASSPGTSETEQYF.

The rearrangement uses TRBV4-2 and TRBJ2-1, with 7 bases fitting TRBD1. With 3 bases clipped from V and 6 bases from J, the junction kept 5 bases outside the gene matches. This CDR3 has 14 amino acids. Germline assignment: CDR1 LGHNA and CDR2 YNFKEQ. The CDR3 loop reads CASSHVRDSNEQFF. The CDR3 DNA reads as TGTGCCAGCAGCCATGTCCGGGACAGCAATGAGCAGTTCTTC.

This rearrangement joins TRBV5-6 to TRBJ2-7, with D tentatively TRBD2 (5 bases). Germline loops: CDR1 SGHDT, CDR2 YYEEEE. Trimming left V 2 bases short and J 1 base short, with 7 bases between. The CDR3 consists of 13 residues. CDR3 sequence: CASSFTSSYEQYF. The CDR3 DNA reads TGTGCCAGCAGCTTTACTAGTTCCTACGAGCAGTACTTC.